This T cell receptor (beta chain) was identified in a study of T cell changes during pregnancy in multiple sclerosis. Assay used: immunoSEQ multiplex PCR; TCRdb lists only in-frame clones, some missing. The table lists 25,000 to 35,000 clones, around nine tenths of them singletons. CDR1 and CDR2 from the germline V gene are SGHVS and FQNEAQ. The CDR3 runs 14 residues. The specimen was CD4+ T cells from peripheral blood mononuclear cells, collected in the second trimester of pregnancy. The clonotype was recovered from a female donor in good health, enrolled as a control in a pregnancy study. The chain carries TRBV7-8 and TRBJ2-5; D gene ambiguous. Matching the DNA end better, TRBJ2-7 makes the J call doubtful. The CDR3: CASSLVELSNEQYF. The CDR3 DNA reads TGTGCCAGCAGCTTAGTGGAGTTAAGTAACGAGCAGTACTTC.